This T cell receptor beta chain comes out of a study of beta chain features in type 1 diabetes. Expressed TCRB transcripts were sequenced after all isolated RNA was converted to cDNA. TCRdb's table, derived via immunoSEQ multiplex PCR, lists solely in-frame clones and lacks some. The table records around 250,000 clones, roughly 70% of them present only once. V gave up 1 base and J gave up 4 bases, with 9 bases separating them. This CDR3 is 13 amino acids long. Germline V CDR1 and CDR2: SGHNT, YYREEE (reference sequence). The source material was naive CD4+ T cells from blood. The J gene is TRBJ2-7, the V gene TRBV5-4; D unresolved. The receptor comes from a man aged 30-40 years in good health. The CDR3 reads CASSLLGNYEQYF. CDR3 nucleotide sequence: TGTGCCAGCAGCTTGCTTGGGAATTACGAGCAGTACTTC.